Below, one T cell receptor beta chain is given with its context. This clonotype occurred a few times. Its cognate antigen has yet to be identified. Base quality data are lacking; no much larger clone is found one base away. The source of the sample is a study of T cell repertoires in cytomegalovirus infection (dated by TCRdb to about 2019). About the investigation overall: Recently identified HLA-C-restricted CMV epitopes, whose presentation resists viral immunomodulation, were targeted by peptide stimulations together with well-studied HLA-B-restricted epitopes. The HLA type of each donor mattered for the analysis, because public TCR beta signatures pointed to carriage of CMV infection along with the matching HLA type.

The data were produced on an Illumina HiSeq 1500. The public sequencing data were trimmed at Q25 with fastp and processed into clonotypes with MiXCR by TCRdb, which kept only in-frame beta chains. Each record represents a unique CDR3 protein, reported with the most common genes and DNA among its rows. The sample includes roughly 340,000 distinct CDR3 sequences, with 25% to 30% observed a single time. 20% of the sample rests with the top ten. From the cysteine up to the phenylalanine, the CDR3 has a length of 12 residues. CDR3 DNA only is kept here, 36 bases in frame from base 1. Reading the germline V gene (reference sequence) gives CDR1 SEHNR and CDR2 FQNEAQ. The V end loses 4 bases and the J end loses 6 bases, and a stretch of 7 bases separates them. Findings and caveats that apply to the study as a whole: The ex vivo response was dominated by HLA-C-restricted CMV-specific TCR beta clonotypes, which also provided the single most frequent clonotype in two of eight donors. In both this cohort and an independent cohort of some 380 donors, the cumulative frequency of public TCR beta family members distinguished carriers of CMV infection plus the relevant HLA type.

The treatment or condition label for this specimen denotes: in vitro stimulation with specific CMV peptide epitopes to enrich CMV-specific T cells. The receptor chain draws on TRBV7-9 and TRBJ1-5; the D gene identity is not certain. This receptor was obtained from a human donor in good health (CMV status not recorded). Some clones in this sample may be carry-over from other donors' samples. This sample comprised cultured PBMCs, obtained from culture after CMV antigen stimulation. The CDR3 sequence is CASSSAGQPQHF. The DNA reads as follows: TGTGCCAGCAGCTCCGCCGGTCAGCCCCAGCATTTT.